The clone carrying this T cell receptor (beta chain) has only a few counts. Its antigen remains unidentified. The V segment lost 0 bases and the J segment 3 bases; nucleotides outside the gene matches: 4. This CDR3 is 14 amino acids long. Germline-derived CDR1 and CDR2 are GTSNPN and SVGIG (reference sequence). Amplification used 60 Vbeta primers and 13 Jbeta primers. This table comes from immunoSEQ multiplex PCR, and its TCRdb copy is limited to in-frame clones, with some not included. The data contain 120,000 or so clones, around three quarters of them seen just once; the ten biggest clones take up 5.8%. These data originate in a study of cytomegalovirus exposure and HLA in healthy donors. Study-wide findings and caveats: Equally common other TCR beta chains were less clonally expanded than HLA-associated ones, a later analysis found.

Sequenced sample: PBMCs. This clonotype was sampled from a man younger than 30 in good health and CMV-seropositive. The rearrangement uses TRBV30 and TRBJ1-2, with 7 bases aligning to TRBD1. The CDR3 here is CAWSVWDSDYGYTF. The DNA for the CDR3 is TGTGCCTGGAGTGTTTGGGACAGTGACTATGGCTACACCTTC.